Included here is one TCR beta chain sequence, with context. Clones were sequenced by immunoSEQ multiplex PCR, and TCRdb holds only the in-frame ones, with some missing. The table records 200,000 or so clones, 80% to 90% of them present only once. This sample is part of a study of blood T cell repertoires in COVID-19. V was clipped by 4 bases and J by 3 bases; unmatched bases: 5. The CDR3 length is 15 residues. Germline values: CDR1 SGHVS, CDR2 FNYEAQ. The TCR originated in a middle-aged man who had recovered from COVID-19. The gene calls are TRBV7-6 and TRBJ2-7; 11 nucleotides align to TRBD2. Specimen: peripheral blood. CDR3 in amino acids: CASSSPTSGNYEQYF. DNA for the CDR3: TGTGCCAGCAGCTCACCGACTAGCGGGAACTACGAGCAGTACTTC.